One sample yielded the 26 T cell receptor beta chains listed below, sequenced in a study of PD-L1 blockade in urothelial cancer. The protocol was immunoSEQ multiplex PCR, while the TCRdb copy is restricted to in-frame clones and leaves out a portion. In the table there are over 100,000 clones, approximately 90% of which are singletons. Time point given: peripheral blood 6 weeks after treatment start. This specimen consisted of PBMCs, obtained around atezolizumab (anti-PD-L1) treatment. Source of these receptors: a man in his sixties with urothelial cancer.

The chain employs TRBV5-5 and TRBJ1-4; possible D gene TRBD1, 6 bases. The CDR3 covers 14 residues. Germline V gene data show CDR1 as SGHKS and CDR2 as YYEKEE (reference sequence). V lost 4 bases and J 8 bases, leaving 15 bases between the germline ends. CDR3 sequence reads: CASSRDNYPEKLFF. The CDR3 DNA follows: TGTGCCAGCAGCCGGGACAATTACCCAGAAAAACTGTTTTTT.

The CDR3 DNA sequence: TGTGCCAGCAGTTACAAGACAGGGTACGAGCAGTACTTC. As protein: CASSYKTGYEQYF. This chain links TRBV6-5 with TRBJ2-7; 7 bases are shared with TRBD1. J lost 4 bases, V lost 2 bases, and 2 bases had no gene match. Germline CDR1 is MNHEY and CDR2 is SVGAGI. The CDR3 extends over 13 amino acids.

This clone was picked up one time. The rearrangement links TRBV5-1 to TRBJ2-3; no definite D call. The CDR3 spans 14 residues. Germline V gene sequence: CDR1 SGHRS, CDR2 YFSETQ. The ends were cut back, 4 bases at V and 6 bases at J, with 15 bases in the middle. CDR3 in amino acids: CASSRGAMMDTQYF. In DNA form, the CDR3 reads TGCGCCAGCAGCCGTGGAGCCATGATGGATACGCAGTATTTT.

The chain couples TRBV7-6 to TRBJ1-3; possibly TRBD1 for D (6 bases). Trimming left V 6 bases short and J 0 bases short, with 9 bases between. Germline-derived CDR1 and CDR2 are SGHVS and FNYEAQ. The CDR3 consists of 14 residues. DNA of the CDR3: TGTGCCAGCAGTCAGGACAGCTCTGGAAACACCATATATTTT. It translates to CASSQDSSGNTIYF. The full variable domain, with the rest looked up from reference TRBV7-6 and TRBJ1-3, is GAGVSQSPRYKVTKRGQDVALRCDPISGHVSLYWYRQALGQGPEFLTYFNYEAQQDKSGLPNDRFSAERPEGSISTLTIQRTEQRDSAMYRCASSQDSSGNTIYFGEGSWLTVV.

The V and J genes are TRBV2 and TRBJ1-2; D gene uncertain. V dropped 9 bases and J dropped 4 bases, with 12 bases sitting between them. Germline lookup yields CDR1 SNHLY and CDR2 FYNNEI. CDR3 length: 12 amino acids. The CDR3 bases are TGTGCCAGTATGGAGAGCCTCTATGGCTACACCTTC. Translating gives CASMESLYGYTF.

The chain carries TRBV4-3 and TRBJ1-5; D is perhaps TRBD1 (6 bases). CDR3 size: 17 residues. CDR1 and CDR2 from the germline V gene are LGHNA and YSLEER. The germline V and J ends were trimmed by 5 bases and 5 bases, with 22 bases remaining between them. The DNA of the CDR3 is TGCGCCAGCAGCGGTCCGAGCCCCGGGGGGCTGGATCAGCCCCAGCATTTT. It encodes CASSGPSPGGLDQPQHF.

This chain connects TRBV30 to TRBJ2-3, with a possible D match to TRBD2 (6 bases). The germline gives CDR1 GTSNPN, CDR2 SVGIG (reference sequence). V was cut by 3 bases and J by 13 bases, with 23 bases left in between. There are 14 residues in the CDR3. The CDR3 here is CAWRGGTPAHSEYF. CDR3 bases: TGTGCCTGGAGGGGGGGTACCCCGGCGCATAGCGAGTATTTT.

This clone was detected only once. This chain uses TRBV7-2 with TRBJ2-7, with TRBD2 matching 7 bases. Germline assignment: CDR1 SGHTA and CDR2 FQGNSA. Trimming removed 5 bases from V and 6 bases from J; junction bases left unmatched: 7. The CDR3 sequence is 13 residues long. CDR3 in amino acids: CASSISGASEQYF. The CDR3, as DNA: TGTGCCAGCAGCATAAGCGGGGCGAGCGAGCAGTACTTC.

This sequence joins TRBV11-2 and TRBJ2-6; 7 bases are a match to TRBD1. The CDR3 has 18 residues. The V gene's germline CDR1 is SGHAT and CDR2 FQNNGV. Losses at the gene ends were 7 bases for V and 2 bases for J; bases not matched to a gene: 14. The CDR3 region has the DNA TGTGCCAGCACCCCGGGCCTTGACAGGGCAACTGGGGCCAACGTCCTGACTTTC. Its translation is CASTPGLDRATGANVLTF.

This sequence joins TRBV5-4 and TRBJ2-1; TRBD1 matches at 9 bases. Germline assignment: CDR1 SGHNT and CDR2 YYREEE (reference sequence). The CDR3 covers 15 residues. V lost 8 bases, J lost 2 bases, and 8 bases stayed unmatched. CDR3 residues: CARKWGQGAYNEQFF. The CDR3 bases are TGTGCCAGAAAATGGGGACAGGGAGCCTACAATGAGCAGTTCTTC.

The rearrangement uses TRBV5-1 and TRBJ2-7; 14 bases are shared with TRBD2. The CDR3 sequence is 18 residues long. The germline V gene encodes CDR1 SGHRS and CDR2 YFSETQ. V dropped 6 bases and J dropped 6; count of bases not matched to a gene: 17. The CDR3 sequence: CASTTGGTSGSGSGEQYF. CDR3 DNA: TGCGCCAGCACCACCGGCGGGACTAGCGGGAGCGGGTCGGGCGAGCAGTACTTC. The full variable domain, its missing parts supplied by reference TRBV5-1 and TRBJ2-7, is KAGVTQTPRYLIKTRGQQVTLSCSPISGHRSVSWYQQTPGQGLQFLFEYFSETQRNKGNFPGRFSGRQFSNSRSEMNVSTLELGDSALYLCASTTGGTSGSGSGEQYFGPGTRLTVT.

The chain employs TRBV29-1 and TRBJ2-5, with 9 bases identical to TRBD2. The CDR3 runs 14 residues. Trimming cost V 2 bases and J 5 bases; bases outside gene matches: 6. Germline V gene data show CDR1 as SQVTM and CDR2 as ANQGSEA. CDR3 nucleotide sequence: TGCAGCGTTGAACTGGCAGCGGGGGGCGAGACCCAGTACTTC. Translated, it gives CSVELAAGGETQYF.

The chain uses TRBV4-2 and TRBJ2-3; possible D gene TRBD2, 5 bases. V lost 4 bases and J lost 3, with 11 bases in between. The CDR3 sequence is 14 residues long. Looked up from germline, CDR1 is LGHNA and CDR2 is YNFKEQ. CDR3 bases: TGTGCCAGCAGCCGCGGGCTAGGGACAGATACGCAGTATTTT. The encoded protein is CASSRGLGTDTQYF.

V is TRBV11-3 and J is TRBJ1-1, with TRBD1 identical over 9 bases. The CDR3 is 14 amino acids. CDR1 is SGHNT, CDR2 YENEEA, per germline. With 5 bases clipped from V and 2 bases from J, the junction kept 3 bases outside the gene matches. CDR3 amino acids: CASSQGQGNTEAFF. The CDR3 DNA follows: TGTGCCAGCAGCCAGGGACAGGGAAACACTGAAGCTTTCTTT.

Concerning this clone itself: Mismatch with germline at one junction end may stem from a read error. The V gene is TRBV5-4, the J gene TRBJ1-2, with a possible D match to TRBD1 (5 bases). This CDR3 is built from 13 residues. Germline V lookup: CDR1 SGHNT, CDR2 YYREEE (reference sequence). CDR3 in amino acids: CASNWRGRGQPLF. The CDR3 DNA reads TGTGCCAGCAACTGGCGGGGCCGCGGACAACCCCTCTTC. Looking up the rest from reference TRBV5-4 and TRBJ1-2 gives the full variable domain: ETGVTQSPTHLIKTRGQQVTLRCSSQSGHNTVSWYQQALGQGPQFIFQYYREEENGRGNFPPRFSGLQFPNYSSELNVNALELDDSALYLCASNWRGRGQPLFGSGTRLTVV.

The rearrangement joins TRBV11-2 to TRBJ1-6; D gene ambiguous. The CDR3 is made up of 14 amino acids. Germline assignment: CDR1 SGHAT and CDR2 FQNNGV. V was pared by 6 bases and J by 1 base, with 7 bases between. The CDR3 DNA reads as TGTGCCAGCAGACTAGGATCCTATAATTCACCCCTCCACTTT. This gives the protein CASRLGSYNSPLHF.

The chain combines TRBV2 with TRBJ2-3, with a weak D call TRBD1 (5 bases). This CDR3 comprises 14 residues. The V gene lost 5 bases and the J gene lost 5 bases, with 14 bases spanning the gap. Germline loops: CDR1 SNHLY, CDR2 FYNNEI. The CDR3 reads CASSQGQMGDTQYF. The CDR3 nucleotides are TGTGCCAGCAGTCAGGGCCAAATGGGAGATACGCAGTATTTT.

V usage is TRBV18 and J usage is TRBJ1-2; D possibly corresponds to TRBD1 (6 bases). The germline V gene encodes CDR1 KGHSH and CDR2 LQKENI. V was pared by 2 bases and J by 2 bases, with 9 bases between. This CDR3 spans 14 amino acids. The CDR3 sequence: CASSPGGFNYGYTF. The CDR3 DNA reads TGTGCCAGCTCACCAGGGGGCTTCAACTATGGCTACACCTTC.

This clone was seen once. The V call is TRBV13, the J call TRBJ2-7; TRBD1 matches 9 bases. Trimming took 3 bases from V and 3 from J; bases not matched to a gene: 3. The CDR3 has 14 amino acids. Germline V CDR1 and CDR2: PRHDT, FYEKMQ (reference sequence). CDR3 DNA sequence: TGTGCCAGCAGCTTGGACAGGGGAGGCTACGAGCAGTACTTC. Encoded protein: CASSLDRGGYEQYF. Filled out from reference TRBV13 and TRBJ2-7, the complete variable domain reads AAGVIQSPRHLIKEKRETATLKCYPIPRHDTVYWYQQGPGQDPQFLISFYEKMQSDKGSIPDRFSAQQFSDYHSELNMSSLELGDSALYFCASSLDRGGYEQYFGPGTRLTVT.

The chain employs TRBV6-5 and TRBJ2-7, with D perhaps TRBD1 (7 bases). V gave up 6 bases and J gave up 6 bases, with 12 bases separating them. CDR1 is MNHEY, CDR2 SVGAGI, per germline. This CDR3 region has 12 residues. The CDR3 DNA is TGTGCCAGCAGCTCCAGGGGGGTCGAGCAGTACTTC. Translating it yields CASSSRGVEQYF.

The chain has TRBV5-6 and TRBJ2-1; 9 positions match TRBD1. J gave up 5 bases and V 0 bases, and 3 bases lay outside the gene matches. CDR1 and CDR2 (germline): SGHDT, YYEEEE. The CDR3 consists of 15 residues. CDR3 protein: CASSLDRGRNNEQFF. The CDR3 DNA is TGTGCCAGCAGCTTGGACAGGGGGCGAAACAATGAGCAGTTCTTC.

The chain couples TRBV6-6 to TRBJ2-5, with D possibly TRBD1 on 5 matching bases. V was shortened by 7 bases and J by 5 bases, with 20 bases between the two germline ends. The CDR3 has 15 residues. CDR1 is MNHNY, CDR2 SVGAGI, per germline (reference sequence). The DNA for the CDR3 is TGTGCCAGCACATCAACGTCCAGGGTTGTTGAGACCCAGTACTTC. Its protein product is CASTSTSRVVETQYF.

V gene TRBV4-2 combines with J gene TRBJ2-5; possibly TRBD2 for D (6 bases). The V gene's germline CDR1 is LGHNA and CDR2 YNFKEQ. V was pared by 4 bases and J by 3 bases, with 12 bases between. The CDR3 totals 14 residues. The CDR3, as DNA: TGTGCCAGCAGCCCCCGACTAGACAAAGAGACCCAGTACTTC. It yields the protein CASSPRLDKETQYF.

The chain has TRBV7-9 and TRBJ2-3; the match to TRBD2 covers 8 bases. This CDR3 contains 13 residues. From germline, CDR1 is SEHNR and CDR2 FQNEAQ (reference sequence). V lost 4 bases and J lost 11; bases outside the gene matches: 8. CDR3 sequence: CASSSGGGMEQYF. The DNA for the CDR3 is TGTGCCAGCAGCTCCGGGGGGGGGATGGAGCAGTATTTT.

V and J are TRBV11-2 and TRBJ2-3, with 7 nucleotides matching TRBD1. After removal of 6 bases from V and 3 bases from J, the junction contained 12 bases not matched to a gene. The CDR3 contains 16 residues. Germline CDR1 and CDR2: SGHAT and FQNNGV. The DNA for the CDR3 is TGTGCCAGCAGTCAAAACGACAGGGATTGGACAGATACGCAGTATTTT. It is translated as CASSQNDRDWTDTQYF.

V usage is TRBV6-1 and J usage is TRBJ1-6; 7 nucleotides align to TRBD1. The CDR3 length is 12 residues. Germline lookup yields CDR1 MNHNS and CDR2 SASEGT. Unmatched junction bases numbered 9, after V lost 6 bases and J lost 16 bases. CDR3 protein: CASRTQGTELHF. The CDR3 DNA reads TGTGCCAGCAGAACACAAGGGACAGAACTCCACTTT.